This entry describes one TCR beta chain. This entry is derived from a study of T-cell memory formation after mild COVID-19. The CDR3 contains 14 residues. V lost 6 bases to trimming and J lost 5 bases; unmatched junction nucleotides: 8. Constant-segment primers were used for 5'RACE, and the resulting TCR alpha and TCR beta cDNA libraries carried sample barcodes and UMIs. In TCRdb, the 5' RACE reads were re-called with MiXCR into one record per CDR3 protein. The sample comprises 400,000 or so distinct CDR3 sequences, 20% of which are singletons, and roughly 8.4% rests with the top ten. The V gene is TRBV12-3 or TRBV12-4, the J gene TRBJ1-1, with 8 bases aligning to TRBD1. This clonotype was sampled from an adult woman who had mild COVID-19 (a few samples of this study predate the infection). Cell type and time point are not known. The sample consisted of PBMCs or a T cell subset sorted from them (not recorded which). CDR3 in amino acids: CASSVTGGITEAFF. The CDR3 bases are TGTGCCAGCAGCGTAACAGGGGGAATAACTGAAGCTTTCTTT.